These T cell receptor beta chains were read from a single sample in a study of chemoradiotherapy in HPV16-positive cancers. Measured with immunoSEQ multiplex PCR; TCRdb has only the in-frame clones, and not every one. The sample carries some 34,000 clones, roughly 90% recorded once. The sequencing used blood, collected from a patient who underwent chemoradiotherapy. Receptor source: a human donor with HPV-associated anogenital cancer. CDR3s include the opening cysteine and the closing phenylalanine or tryptophan. D genes are given only for firm matches. Expanded clones get a size class; other rows say once, few or many, or leave the size out.

D: -; J: TRBJ1-2; size: -; V: TRBV19; DNA: TGTGCCAGTAGTTATTCTCAGGGCGGCGACTCCTATGGCTACACCTTC; CDR3: CASSYSQGGDSYGYTF
D: TRBD1; J: TRBJ1-2; size: -; V: TRBV5-1; DNA: TGCGCCAGCAGCTCTCCCCCGGGACAGCCTAACTATGGCTACACCTTC; CDR3: CASSSPPGQPNYGYTF
D: -; J: TRBJ1-1; size: -; V: TRBV19; DNA: TGTGCCAGCGCGAGGCTACCTATGAACACTGAAGCTTTCTTT; CDR3: CASARLPMNTEAFF
D: TRBD2; J: TRBJ2-4; size: -; V: TRBV11-2; DNA: TGTGCCAGCAGCTTAGCACTAGCGGGGGGGCAAAGCATTCAGTACTTC; CDR3: CASSLALAGGQSIQYF
D: TRBD2; J: TRBJ2-5; size: -; V: TRBV7-7; DNA: TGTGCTAGCAGCCAAGGACTAGGGGTGACCCAGTACTTC; CDR3: CASSQGLGVTQYF
D: -; J: TRBJ2-7; size: once; V: TRBV5-1; DNA: TGCGCCAGCAGCTTGGGGGAACAGGGATACGAGCAGTACTTC; CDR3: CASSLGEQGYEQYF
D: -; J: TRBJ1-5; size: once; V: TRBV18; DNA: TGTGCCAGCTCACCAAGAAGGACGGTTGGCAATCAGCCCCAGCATTTT; CDR3: CASSPRRTVGNQPQHF
D: TRBD1; J: TRBJ2-1; size: -; V: TRBV7-2; DNA: TGTGCCAGCAGCTTACCTCGGACAGGGGGCAATGAGCAGTTCTTC; CDR3: CASSLPRTGGNEQFF
D: -; J: TRBJ1-4; size: -; V: TRBV11-2; DNA: TGTGCCAGCAGCCCATGGGATTCGAATGAAAAACTGTTTTTT; CDR3: CASSPWDSNEKLFF
D: TRBD1; J: TRBJ2-5; size: -; V: TRBV9; DNA: TGTGCCAGCAGCGTTAGACAGGGGGTGGGGACCCAGTACTTC; CDR3: CASSVRQGVGTQYF
D: TRBD1; J: TRBJ1-1; size: -; V: TRBV19; DNA: TGTGCCAGTAGTTTAAGGGACAGCATGAACACTGAAGCTTTCTTT; CDR3: CASSLRDSMNTEAFF
D: -; J: TRBJ1-1; size: -; V: TRBV5-4; DNA: TGTGCCAGCAGCAGCCTTCGGCCCGATGAATATATGTCCAGGGAACAGGAAGCTTTCTTT; CDR3: CASSSLRPDEYMSREQEAFF
D: -; J: TRBJ2-4; size: -; V: TRBV5-1; DNA: TGCGCCAGCAGCTCCCGGGGATCGAAAAACATTCAGTACTTC; CDR3: CASSSRGSKNIQYF
D: TRBD1; J: TRBJ2-3; size: -; V: TRBV5-1; DNA: TGCGCCAGCAGCTTGAAAGGGGGCCTATCCTCAGATACGCAGTATTTT; CDR3: CASSLKGGLSSDTQYF